This TCR beta chain was recorded in a study of beta chain features in type 1 diabetes. General study findings and limits: Type 1 diabetes patients had moderately but significantly shorter TCRB CDR3s in all four CD4+ subsets.

The trim removed 4 bases at V and 4 bases at J, leaving 1 base unmatched. This CDR3 comprises 12 residues. The V gene's germline CDR1 is SGHRS and CDR2 YFSETQ. This clone was picked up a small number of times. Antigen specificity is unknown. Expressed TCRB transcripts got sequenced, as all isolated RNA was reverse transcribed. Profiling relied on immunoSEQ multiplex PCR, and the TCRdb table lists in-frame clones only, not all of them. The sample consists of 300,000 to 350,000 clones, approximately 9.9% of them appearing once. The chain employs TRBV5-1 and TRBJ1-1; 7 positions agree with TRBD1. The receptor's source is a man in his thirties or forties with type 1 diabetes. Sequences were obtained from central memory CD4+ T cells from blood. The CDR3 bases are TGCGCCAGCAGCGGGGACAGCACTGAAGCTTTCTTT. Amino acid sequence: CASSGDSTEAFF.